This is a list of T cell receptor beta chains from one sample in a study of tumor-infiltrating lymphocytes in localized non-small cell lung cancer. The assay was immunoSEQ multiplex PCR, and TCRdb's table has in-frame clones only and misses some. The sample consists of about 21,000 clones, more than 75% of them appearing once. The source material was lung tumor tissue. Every receptor here comes from a human donor with non-small cell lung cancer. CDR3s include the opening cysteine and the closing phenylalanine or tryptophan. The D gene is left open where the match is weak. Expanded clones get a size class; other rows say once, few or many, or leave the size out.

j_gene | abundance | d_gene | v_gene | CDR3aa | CDR3nt
TRBJ2-1 | NA | NA | TRBV7-8 | CASSFLDSYNEQFF | TGTGCCAGCAGCTTTTTGGATTCCTACAATGAGCAGTTCTTC
TRBJ2-7 | few | NA | TRBV6-1 | CGSDTLYEQYF | TGTGGAAGTGACACACTCTACGAGCAGTACTTC
TRBJ1-1 | NA | NA | TRBV30 | CAWSVYSRDTEAFF | TGTGCCTGGAGTGTCTACTCACGGGACACTGAAGCTTTCTTT
TRBJ2-6 | NA | NA | TRBV18 | CASSPPSGANVLTF | TGTGCCAGCTCACCACCTTCTGGGGCCAACGTCCTGACTTTC
TRBJ2-1 | NA | NA | TRBV9 | CASTLGSLGRDEQFF | TGTGCCAGCACCCTCGGAAGCCTGGGACGGGATGAGCAGTTCTTC
TRBJ2-7 | NA | NA | TRBV18 | CASSWEMTYEQYF | TGTGCCAGCTCGTGGGAGATGACCTACGAGCAGTACTTC
TRBJ1-4 | once | TRBD1 | TRBV15 | CATSRAGGGLNEKLFF | TGTGCCACCAGCAGAGCAGGGGGGGGCCTTAATGAAAAACTGTTTTTT
TRBJ1-1 | NA | NA | TRBV30 | CAWSQGFDEAFF | TGTGCCTGGAGTCAAGGATTCGATGAAGCTTTCTTT
TRBJ1-5 | few | NA | TRBV7-9 | CASSSVGLSNQPQHF | TGTGCCAGCAGCTCGGTCGGGCTTAGCAATCAGCCCCAGCATTTT
TRBJ1-3 | NA | NA | TRBV4-3 | CASSQPDISGNTIYF | TGCGCCAGCAGCCAACCGGACATATCTGGAAACACCATATATTTT
TRBJ1-2 | NA | NA | TRBV5-6 | CASSLVGRANYGYTF | TGTGCCAGCAGCTTGGTGGGCAGGGCCAACTATGGCTACACCTTC
TRBJ1-4 | NA | NA | TRBV7-8 | CASSPPVGKANEKLFF | TGTGCCAGCAGCCCCCCGGTAGGGAAGGCTAATGAAAAACTGTTTTTT
TRBJ1-1 | NA | NA | TRBV11-3 | CASSLDNTEAFF | TGTGCCAGCAGCTTGGACAACACTGAAGCTTTCTTT
TRBJ2-5 | NA | NA | TRBV14 | CASTLGAWETQYF | TGTGCCAGCACCCTGGGGGCTTGGGAGACCCAGTACTTC
TRBJ1-2 | NA | TRBD1 | TRBV18 | CASSPGTGENYGYTF | TGTGCCAGCTCACCAGGGACAGGGGAAAACTATGGCTACACCTTC
TRBJ1-1 | NA | NA | TRBV6-5 | CASSYSGTVNTEAFF | TGTGCCAGCAGTTACTCAGGGACGGTGAACACTGAAGCTTTCTTT
TRBJ2-7 | NA | NA | TRBV30 | CAWSVGPGPYEQYF | TGTGCCTGGAGTGTTGGTCCGGGACCGTACGAGCAGTACTTC
TRBJ2-5 | NA | TRBD2 | TRBV12-5 | CASGLSGGETQYF | TGTGCTAGTGGTTTGTCGGGAGGGGAAACCCAGTACTTC
TRBJ1-4 | NA | TRBD1 | TRBV27 | CASRQGGGTANEKLFF | TGTGCCAGCAGACAAGGAGGGGGGACAGCGAATGAAAAACTGTTTTTT
TRBJ2-1 | few | NA | TRBV9 | CASSVAVGGITGEQFF | TGTGCCAGCAGCGTAGCAGTGGGAGGGATCACAGGGGAGCAGTTCTTC
TRBJ2-3 | NA | NA | TRBV13 | CASSLDRTDTQYF | TGTGCCAGCAGCTTAGACCGCACAGATACGCAGTATTTT
TRBJ1-3 | NA | TRBD1 | TRBV28 | CASSSGGAGNTIYF | TGTGCCAGCAGCTCAGGGGGCGCGGGAAACACCATATATTTT
TRBJ2-1 | few | NA | TRBV7-2 | CASSLGTGSYNEQFF | TGTGCCAGCAGCTTAGGAACAGGGTCCTACAATGAGCAGTTCTTC
TRBJ1-1 | NA | NA | TRBV7-2 | CASSAQYTEAFF | TGTGCCAGCAGCGCCCAGTACACTGAAGCTTTCTTT
TRBJ2-7 | NA | NA | TRBV14 | CASSQDRGGEQYF | TGTGCCAGCAGCCAAGATCGAGGGGGCGAGCAGTACTTC
TRBJ2-1 | NA | TRBD1 | TRBV5-4 | CASSPTGDSYNEQFF | TGTGCCAGCAGCCCAACAGGGGACAGTTACAATGAGCAGTTCTTC
TRBJ1-4 | NA | NA | TRBV28 | CASSLEGGSKKLFF | TGTGCCAGCAGTTTAGAGGGGGGGAGTAAAAAACTGTTTTTT
TRBJ2-5 | NA | NA | TRBV5-1 | CASSRQEETQYF | TGCGCCAGCAGTCGCCAAGAAGAGACCCAGTACTTC
TRBJ1-2 | NA | TRBD1 | TRBV28 | CATWTGGFYGYTF | TGCGCTACCTGGACAGGGGGCTTCTATGGCTACACCTTC
TRBJ2-1 | NA | NA | TRBV29-1 | CSVRTDNNEQFF | TGCAGCGTCCGGACAGACAACAATGAGCAGTTCTTC